The clone carrying this T cell receptor (beta chain) appeared a single time. The antigen is undetermined. V shed 4 bases and J shed 2 bases, with 9 bases lying between them. In germline, CDR1 is MNHNY, CDR2 SVGAGI (reference sequence). The CDR3 spans 13 residues. This entry comes from a study of post-analysis software for immune sequencing data. Notes on the study in general: In multiple sclerosis, normalized Chao1 diversity was significantly below that of controls. In patients, TRBV5-6, TRBV5-1 and TRBV20-1 belonged to roughly five TRBV segments found more frequently than in controls.

Prepared TCR beta cDNA libraries contained unique molecular identifiers. From approximately 0.95 to 9.8 million T cells, roughly 0.5 million cDNA molecules were obtained. Using its own MiXCR run on the PCR reads, TCRdb lists one record per CDR3 protein. The data show around 710,000 distinct CDR3 sequences, under 60% seen once. Material: blood. The rearrangement uses TRBV6-6 and TRBJ2-7; D is unclear. The origin of this receptor is a girl between 5 and 17 years old with multiple sclerosis. CDR3 DNA sequence: TGTGCCAGCAGTTTCACCGTTACCTACGAGCAGTACTTC. It yields the protein CASSFTVTYEQYF.